A selection of T cell receptor beta chains follows, all from one sample in a study of blood T cell repertoires in COVID-19. Measured with immunoSEQ multiplex PCR; TCRdb has only the in-frame clones, and not every one. The table includes some 110,000 clones, over 70% detected once. The sequenced sample consisted of peripheral blood. These receptors came from a man between 50 and 59 years old with acute or convalescent COVID-19. Each CDR3 is given with its conserved first and last residue. Each record gives: CDR3 protein, CDR3 DNA, clone size, V gene, J gene, D gene. The D gene is left open where the match is weak. Not all rows give a size; the values are once, few, many and, for expanded clones, a class.

cdr3_aa: CASRTSGTRGTQYF
cdr3_nt: TGTGCCAGCAGGACTAGCGGGACCCGGGGGACCCAGTACTTC
clone_size: NA
v_call: TRBV28
j_call: TRBJ2-5
d_call: TRBD2

cdr3_aa: CASSVPGQGAYTQYF
cdr3_nt: TGTGCCAGCAGTGTCCCGGGACAGGGGGCGTATACGCAGTATTTT
clone_size: NA
v_call: TRBV25-1
j_call: TRBJ2-3
d_call: TRBD1

cdr3_aa: CASRAGGSLNEQFF
cdr3_nt: TGTGCCAGCAGAGCGGGAGGGTCCCTCAATGAGCAGTTCTTC
clone_size: NA
v_call: TRBV28
j_call: TRBJ2-1
d_call: TRBD2

cdr3_aa: CASREAGGPTDTQYF
cdr3_nt: TGTGCCAGCAGAGAAGCGGGAGGGCCCACAGATACGCAGTATTTT
clone_size: NA
v_call: TRBV27
j_call: TRBJ2-3
d_call: TRBD2

cdr3_aa: CATSAPLAGGKRTGELFF
cdr3_nt: TGTGCCACCAGTGCTCCTTTAGCGGGAGGGAAGAGAACCGGGGAGCTGTTTTTT
clone_size: NA
v_call: TRBV24-1
j_call: TRBJ2-2
d_call: TRBD2

cdr3_aa: CASSLLWTGNTGELFF
cdr3_nt: TGTGCCAGCAGCCTTCTCTGGACAGGCAACACCGGGGAGCTGTTTTTT
clone_size: NA
v_call: TRBV7-8
j_call: TRBJ2-2
d_call: TRBD1

cdr3_aa: CASSAGQGAFYEQYF
cdr3_nt: TGCGCCAGCAGCGCAGGACAGGGGGCCTTCTACGAGCAGTACTTC
clone_size: NA
v_call: TRBV5-1
j_call: TRBJ2-7
d_call: TRBD1

cdr3_aa: CASSPRQGAETQYF
cdr3_nt: TGTGCCAGCAGTCCAAGACAGGGGGCGGAGACCCAGTACTTC
clone_size: NA
v_call: TRBV27
j_call: TRBJ2-5
d_call: TRBD1

cdr3_aa: CASSIDLSRQPQHF
cdr3_nt: TGTGCCAGTAGTATAGATCTGTCGCGACAGCCCCAGCATTTT
clone_size: once
v_call: TRBV19
j_call: TRBJ1-5
d_call: NA

cdr3_aa: CASSIDRQHNEQFF
cdr3_nt: TGTGCCAGTAGTATAGATCGACAACACAATGAGCAGTTCTTC
clone_size: NA
v_call: TRBV19
j_call: TRBJ2-1
d_call: NA

cdr3_aa: CATSRTGAGGELFF
cdr3_nt: TGTGCCACCAGCAGAACAGGGGCTGGCGGGGAGCTGTTTTTT
clone_size: NA
v_call: TRBV15
j_call: TRBJ2-2
d_call: TRBD1

cdr3_aa: CASSYGSGWNNEQFF
cdr3_nt: TGTGCCAGTTCTTACGGGAGCGGATGGAACAATGAGCAGTTCTTC
clone_size: few
v_call: TRBV6-5
j_call: TRBJ2-1
d_call: NA

cdr3_aa: CASSRYRGRTEAFF
cdr3_nt: TGTGCCAGCAGCAGATACAGGGGGCGGACTGAAGCTTTCTTT
clone_size: once
v_call: TRBV7-9
j_call: TRBJ1-1
d_call: TRBD1

cdr3_aa: CASSREGLGEYSPLHF
cdr3_nt: TGTGCCAGCAGCCGGGAGGGGTTGGGAGAGTATTCACCCCTCCACTTT
clone_size: NA
v_call: TRBV28
j_call: TRBJ1-6
d_call: NA

cdr3_aa: CASSVAGDGTDTQYF
cdr3_nt: TGCGCCAGCAGTGTAGCGGGAGATGGGACAGATACGCAGTATTTT
clone_size: NA
v_call: TRBV10-1
j_call: TRBJ2-3
d_call: TRBD2

cdr3_aa: CASTRLAGRETQYF
cdr3_nt: TGTGCCAGCACCCGACTAGCGGGAAGAGAGACCCAGTACTTC
clone_size: NA
v_call: TRBV6-5
j_call: TRBJ2-5
d_call: TRBD2

cdr3_aa: CASSLRGGNTEAFF
cdr3_nt: TGTGCCAGCAGCCTGAGGGGAGGGAACACTGAAGCTTTCTTT
clone_size: NA
v_call: TRBV5-4
j_call: TRBJ1-1
d_call: NA

cdr3_aa: CASSLDYTSYEQYF
cdr3_nt: TGTGCCAGCAGCTTAGATTACACCTCCTACGAGCAGTACTTC
clone_size: NA
v_call: TRBV7-9
j_call: TRBJ2-7
d_call: NA

cdr3_aa: CATSREMDRANSPLHF
cdr3_nt: TGTGCCACCAGCAGAGAGATGGACAGGGCCAATTCACCCCTCCACTTT
clone_size: NA
v_call: TRBV15
j_call: TRBJ1-6
d_call: TRBD1

cdr3_aa: CASRPQGAANEKLFF
cdr3_nt: TGTGCCAGCAGGCCACAGGGGGCGGCTAATGAAAAACTGTTTTTT
clone_size: NA
v_call: TRBV2
j_call: TRBJ1-4
d_call: TRBD1

cdr3_aa: CASSLDSTGNTIYF
cdr3_nt: TGCGCCAGCAGCTTGGACAGCACTGGAAACACCATATATTTT
clone_size: NA
v_call: TRBV5-1
j_call: TRBJ1-3
d_call: NA

cdr3_aa: CASSPDHGTSGRRRTDTQYF
cdr3_nt: TGTGCCAGCAGCCCGGACCACGGGACTAGCGGGAGGCGCCGCACAGATACGCAGTATTTT
clone_size: NA
v_call: TRBV21-1
j_call: TRBJ2-3
d_call: NA

cdr3_aa: CASSQDLSRDTGELFF
cdr3_nt: TGTGCCAGCAGCCAAGACCTCTCGCGGGACACCGGGGAGCTGTTTTTT
clone_size: NA
v_call: TRBV14
j_call: TRBJ2-2
d_call: NA

cdr3_aa: CATSDQANTYTGELFF
cdr3_nt: TGTGCCACCAGTGACCAGGCGAACACGTACACCGGGGAGCTGTTTTTT
clone_size: NA
v_call: TRBV24-1
j_call: TRBJ2-2
d_call: NA

cdr3_aa: CASSQDPGERNQPQHF
cdr3_nt: TGCGCCAGCAGCCAAGACCCAGGGGAGCGCAATCAGCCCCAGCATTTT
clone_size: NA
v_call: TRBV4-1
j_call: TRBJ1-5
d_call: NA

cdr3_aa: CASSDLNWQSTDTQYF
cdr3_nt: TGTGCCAGCAGCGACTTGAACTGGCAAAGCACAGATACGCAGTATTTT
clone_size: once
v_call: TRBV7-9
j_call: TRBJ2-3
d_call: NA

cdr3_aa: CSASRREDTEAFF
cdr3_nt: TGCAGTGCTAGTAGGAGGGAGGACACTGAAGCTTTCTTT
clone_size: NA
v_call: TRBV20-1
j_call: TRBJ1-1
d_call: NA

cdr3_aa: CAWSTSRTSSYNEQFF
cdr3_nt: TGTGCCTGGAGTACTAGCAGGACCAGCTCCTACAATGAGCAGTTCTTC
clone_size: NA
v_call: TRBV30
j_call: TRBJ2-1
d_call: NA

cdr3_aa: CASSRDRGSPYEQYF
cdr3_nt: TGTGCCAGCAGCCGTGACAGGGGGAGCCCCTACGAGCAGTACTTC
clone_size: NA
v_call: TRBV7-6
j_call: TRBJ2-7
d_call: TRBD1

cdr3_aa: CASSLAGPTGELFF
cdr3_nt: TGTGCCAGCAGCCTAGCGGGACCGACCGGGGAGCTGTTTTTT
clone_size: few
v_call: TRBV28
j_call: TRBJ2-2
d_call: TRBD2

cdr3_aa: CASTDSSNTGELFF
cdr3_nt: TGTGCCAGTACAGACTCCTCGAACACCGGGGAGCTGTTTTTT
clone_size: NA
v_call: TRBV19
j_call: TRBJ2-2
d_call: NA

cdr3_aa: CASSSTGGEYEQYF
cdr3_nt: TGTGCCAGCAGCTCGACAGGGGGAGAGTACGAGCAGTACTTC
clone_size: NA
v_call: TRBV27
j_call: TRBJ2-7
d_call: TRBD1

cdr3_aa: CASSGGSGRANTGELFF
cdr3_nt: TGTGCCAGCAGCGGGGGGAGCGGGAGGGCCAACACCGGGGAGCTGTTTTTT
clone_size: NA
v_call: TRBV11-3
j_call: TRBJ2-2
d_call: TRBD2

cdr3_aa: CASSWEKTGGLGYTF
cdr3_nt: TGTGCCAGCAGTTGGGAGAAGACAGGGGGCTTGGGCTACACCTTC
clone_size: few
v_call: TRBV6-5
j_call: TRBJ1-2
d_call: TRBD1

cdr3_aa: CASSSYRVPREPQHF
cdr3_nt: TGTGCCAGCAGCTCCTACCGGGTCCCCAGGGAGCCCCAGCATTTT
clone_size: few
v_call: TRBV5-5
j_call: TRBJ1-5
d_call: NA

cdr3_aa: CASSSRTGNTGELFF
cdr3_nt: TGTGCCAGCAGCTCCCGGACAGGGAACACCGGGGAGCTGTTTTTT
clone_size: NA
v_call: TRBV7-9
j_call: TRBJ2-2
d_call: TRBD1

cdr3_aa: CASSQEAGNTADTQYF
cdr3_nt: TGTGCCAGCAGCCAAGAAGCGGGAAACACAGCGGATACGCAGTATTTT
clone_size: NA
v_call: TRBV3-1/TRBV3-2
j_call: TRBJ2-3
d_call: TRBD2

cdr3_aa: CASSLRGQGNNEQFF
cdr3_nt: TGCGCCAGCAGCTTGAGGGGACAGGGTAACAATGAGCAGTTCTTC
clone_size: NA
v_call: TRBV5-1
j_call: TRBJ2-1
d_call: TRBD1

cdr3_aa: CASSLQQGNTDTQYF
cdr3_nt: TGTGCCAGCAGCTTACAACAGGGTAACACAGATACGCAGTATTTT
clone_size: NA
v_call: TRBV11-2
j_call: TRBJ2-3
d_call: NA

cdr3_aa: CASSQDRGFADTGELFF
cdr3_nt: TGTGCCAGCAGCCAAGACAGGGGATTTGCGGACACCGGGGAGCTGTTTTTT
clone_size: NA
v_call: TRBV14
j_call: TRBJ2-2
d_call: NA

cdr3_aa: CASSRRTSGSSNEQFF
cdr3_nt: TGTGCCAGCAGCCGACGGACTAGCGGGAGCTCCAATGAGCAGTTCTTC
clone_size: NA
v_call: TRBV3-1/TRBV3-2
j_call: TRBJ2-1
d_call: TRBD2

cdr3_aa: CASSDYIRGNTIYF
cdr3_nt: TGTGCCAGCAGTGACTACATCAGAGGAAACACCATATATTTT
clone_size: NA
v_call: TRBV28
j_call: TRBJ1-3
d_call: NA

cdr3_aa: CASSLALAGANEQFF
cdr3_nt: TGCGCCAGCAGCTTGGCACTAGCGGGAGCCAATGAGCAGTTCTTC
clone_size: NA
v_call: TRBV5-1
j_call: TRBJ2-1
d_call: TRBD2

cdr3_aa: CASSLLRGDGYTF
cdr3_nt: TGTGCCAGCAGTTTATTAAGAGGAGATGGCTACACCTTC
clone_size: NA
v_call: TRBV28
j_call: TRBJ1-2
d_call: NA

cdr3_aa: CATLNGRAGWDEQFF
cdr3_nt: TGTGCCACCCTGAACGGGAGGGCCGGTTGGGATGAGCAGTTCTTC
clone_size: once
v_call: TRBV19
j_call: TRBJ2-1
d_call: TRBD2

cdr3_aa: CASSQDSGWNSPLHF
cdr3_nt: TGTGCCAGCAGCCAAGACTCAGGGTGGAATTCACCCCTCCACTTT
clone_size: NA
v_call: TRBV14
j_call: TRBJ1-6
d_call: NA

cdr3_aa: CASSGDTYTGELFF
cdr3_nt: TGCGCCAGCAGCGGCGACACTTACACCGGGGAGCTGTTTTTT
clone_size: NA
v_call: TRBV5-1
j_call: TRBJ2-2
d_call: NA

cdr3_aa: CASSANPRETQYF
cdr3_nt: TGCGCCAGCAGCGCTAACCCCCGTGAGACCCAGTACTTC
clone_size: few
v_call: TRBV10-1
j_call: TRBJ2-5
d_call: NA

cdr3_aa: CASSPRVGAGETQYF
cdr3_nt: TGTGCCAGCTCACCACGTGTAGGGGCGGGGGAGACCCAGTACTTC
clone_size: NA
v_call: TRBV18
j_call: TRBJ2-5
d_call: NA